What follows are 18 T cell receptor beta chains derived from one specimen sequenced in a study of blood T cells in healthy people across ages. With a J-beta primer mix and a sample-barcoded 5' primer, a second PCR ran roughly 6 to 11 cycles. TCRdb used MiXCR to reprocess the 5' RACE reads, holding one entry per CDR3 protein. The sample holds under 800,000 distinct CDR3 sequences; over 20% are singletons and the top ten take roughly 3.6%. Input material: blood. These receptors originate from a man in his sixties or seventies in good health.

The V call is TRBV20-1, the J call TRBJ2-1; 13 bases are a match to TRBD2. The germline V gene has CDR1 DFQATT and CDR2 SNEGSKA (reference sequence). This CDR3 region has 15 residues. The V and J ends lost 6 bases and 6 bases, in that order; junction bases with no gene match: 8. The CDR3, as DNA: TGCAGTGCCTCAACCGGGACTAGCGGGACCAATGAGCAGTTCTTC. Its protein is CSASTGTSGTNEQFF.

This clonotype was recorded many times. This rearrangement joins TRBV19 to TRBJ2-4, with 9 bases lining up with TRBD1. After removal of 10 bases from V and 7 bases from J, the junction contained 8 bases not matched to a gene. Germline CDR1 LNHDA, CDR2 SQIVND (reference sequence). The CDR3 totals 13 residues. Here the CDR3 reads CATRDRGLNIQYF. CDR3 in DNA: TGTGCCACGAGAGACAGGGGGTTGAACATTCAGTACTTC.

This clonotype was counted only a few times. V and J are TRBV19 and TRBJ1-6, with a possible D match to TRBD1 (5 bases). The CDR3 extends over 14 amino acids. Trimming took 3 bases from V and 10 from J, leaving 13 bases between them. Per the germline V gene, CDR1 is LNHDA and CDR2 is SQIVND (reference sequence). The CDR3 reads CASSIQGQGSPLHF. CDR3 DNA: TGTGCCAGTAGTATTCAGGGCCAAGGATCACCCCTCCACTTT.

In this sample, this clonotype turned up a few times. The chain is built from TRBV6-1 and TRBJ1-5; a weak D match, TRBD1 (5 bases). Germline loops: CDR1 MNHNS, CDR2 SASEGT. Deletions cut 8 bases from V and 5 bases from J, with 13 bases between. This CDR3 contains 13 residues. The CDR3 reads CASEGIGYQPQHF. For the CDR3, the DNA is TGTGCCAGCGAGGGGATTGGGTATCAGCCCCAGCATTTT.

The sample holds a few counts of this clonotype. CDR3 sequence reads: CASSQGERTTDTQYF. The CDR3 DNA reads TGTGCCAGCAGCCAGGGAGAGCGGACCACAGATACGCAGTATTTT. The V call is TRBV3-1, the J call TRBJ2-3; a weak D match, TRBD2 (5 bases). CDR1 is LGHDT and CDR2 is YNNKEL in the germline V gene (reference sequence). This CDR3 has 15 residues. Trimming cost V 3 bases and J 2 bases, with 12 bases left between them.

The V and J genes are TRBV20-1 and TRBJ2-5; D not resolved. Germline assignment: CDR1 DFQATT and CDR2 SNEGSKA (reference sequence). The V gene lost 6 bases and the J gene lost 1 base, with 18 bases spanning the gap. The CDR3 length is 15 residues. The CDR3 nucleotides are TGCAGTGCAAACTTCTTTAGCAGCAGCCAAGAGACCCAGTACTTC. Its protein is CSANFFSSSQETQYF.

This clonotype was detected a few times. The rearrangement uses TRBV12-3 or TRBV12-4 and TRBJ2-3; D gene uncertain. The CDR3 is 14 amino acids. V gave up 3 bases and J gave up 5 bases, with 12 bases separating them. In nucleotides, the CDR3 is TGTGCCAGCAGTTTGGGTGGGAATGGAGATACGCAGTATTTT. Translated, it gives CASSLGGNGDTQYF.

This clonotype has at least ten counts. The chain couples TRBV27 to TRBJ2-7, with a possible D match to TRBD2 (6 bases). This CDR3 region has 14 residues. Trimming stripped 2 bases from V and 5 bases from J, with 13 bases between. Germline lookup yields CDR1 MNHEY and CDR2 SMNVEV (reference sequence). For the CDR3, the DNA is TGTGCCAGCAGTTTAAGGGGAGGAGCGGACGAGCAGTACTTC. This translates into CASSLRGGADEQYF.

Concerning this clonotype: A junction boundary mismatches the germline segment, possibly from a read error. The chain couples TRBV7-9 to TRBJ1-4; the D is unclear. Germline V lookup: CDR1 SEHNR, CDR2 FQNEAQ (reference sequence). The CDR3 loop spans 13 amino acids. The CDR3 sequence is CVSSLATTEKLFF. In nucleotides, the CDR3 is TGTGTCAGCAGCTTAGCAACGACTGAAAAACTGTTTTTT.

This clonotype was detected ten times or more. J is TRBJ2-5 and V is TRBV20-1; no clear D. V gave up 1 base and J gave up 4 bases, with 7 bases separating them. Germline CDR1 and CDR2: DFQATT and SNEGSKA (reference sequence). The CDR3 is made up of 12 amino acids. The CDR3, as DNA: TGCAGTGCTAGAGGGCCGGGAGAGACCCAGTACTTC. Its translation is CSARGPGETQYF.

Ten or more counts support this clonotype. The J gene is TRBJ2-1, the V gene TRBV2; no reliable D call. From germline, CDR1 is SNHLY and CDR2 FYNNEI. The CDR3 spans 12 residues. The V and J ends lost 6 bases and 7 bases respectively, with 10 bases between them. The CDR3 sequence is CASSVGLNEQFF. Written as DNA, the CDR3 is TGTGCCAGCAGCGTAGGGTTAAATGAGCAGTTCTTC.

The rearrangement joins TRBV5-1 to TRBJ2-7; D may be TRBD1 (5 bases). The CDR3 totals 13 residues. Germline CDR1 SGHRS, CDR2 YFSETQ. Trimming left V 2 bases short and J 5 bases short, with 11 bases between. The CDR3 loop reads CASSFQGTDEQYF. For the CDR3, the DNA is TGCGCCAGCAGCTTCCAGGGTACTGACGAGCAGTACTTC.

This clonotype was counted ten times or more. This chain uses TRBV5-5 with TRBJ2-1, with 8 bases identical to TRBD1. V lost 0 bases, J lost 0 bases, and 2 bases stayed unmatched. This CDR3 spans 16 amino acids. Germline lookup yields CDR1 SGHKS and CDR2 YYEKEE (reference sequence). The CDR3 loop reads CASSLEGTGSYNEQFF. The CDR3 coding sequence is TGTGCCAGCAGCTTGGAGGGGACAGGCTCCTACAATGAGCAGTTCTTC.

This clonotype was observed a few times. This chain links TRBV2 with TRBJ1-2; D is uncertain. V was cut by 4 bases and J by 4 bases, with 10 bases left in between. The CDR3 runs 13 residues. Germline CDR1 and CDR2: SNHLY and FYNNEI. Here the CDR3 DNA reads TGTGCCAGCAGTGCCGGCAGCGGCTATGGCTACACCTTC. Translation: CASSAGSGYGYTF.

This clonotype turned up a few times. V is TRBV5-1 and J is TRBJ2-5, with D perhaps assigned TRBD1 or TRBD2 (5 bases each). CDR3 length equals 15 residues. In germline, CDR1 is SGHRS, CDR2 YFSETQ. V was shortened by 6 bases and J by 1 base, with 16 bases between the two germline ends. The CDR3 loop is CASTPSGASQETQYF. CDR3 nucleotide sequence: TGCGCCAGCACCCCGTCCGGGGCTAGCCAAGAGACCCAGTACTTC. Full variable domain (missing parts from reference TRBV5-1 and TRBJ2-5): KAGVTQTPRYLIKTRGQQVTLSCSPISGHRSVSWYQQTPGQGLQFLFEYFSETQRNKGNFPGRFSGRQFSNSRSEMNVSTLELGDSALYLCASTPSGASQETQYFGPGTRLLVL.

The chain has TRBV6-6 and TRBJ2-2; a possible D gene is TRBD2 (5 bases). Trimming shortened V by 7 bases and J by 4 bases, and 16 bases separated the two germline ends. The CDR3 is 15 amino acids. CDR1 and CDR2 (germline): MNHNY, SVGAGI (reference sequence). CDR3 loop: CASTYHSGGTGELFF. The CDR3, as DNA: TGTGCCAGCACGTATCACAGCGGTGGCACCGGGGAGCTGTTTTTT.

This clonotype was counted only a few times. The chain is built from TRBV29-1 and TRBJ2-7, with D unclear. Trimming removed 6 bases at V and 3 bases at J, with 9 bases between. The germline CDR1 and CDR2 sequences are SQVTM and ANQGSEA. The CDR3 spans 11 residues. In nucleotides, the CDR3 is TGCAGCGTCAGGAACGACTACGAGCAGTACTTC. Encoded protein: CSVRNDYEQYF.

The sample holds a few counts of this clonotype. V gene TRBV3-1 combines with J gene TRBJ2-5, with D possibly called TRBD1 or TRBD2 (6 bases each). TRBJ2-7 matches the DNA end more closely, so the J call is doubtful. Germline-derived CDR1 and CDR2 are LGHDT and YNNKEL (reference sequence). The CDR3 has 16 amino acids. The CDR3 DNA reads TGTGCCAGCAGCCAAGGGAGGGGGGTCCGCCTTGGCGAGCAGTACTTC. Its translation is CASSQGRGVRLGEQYF.